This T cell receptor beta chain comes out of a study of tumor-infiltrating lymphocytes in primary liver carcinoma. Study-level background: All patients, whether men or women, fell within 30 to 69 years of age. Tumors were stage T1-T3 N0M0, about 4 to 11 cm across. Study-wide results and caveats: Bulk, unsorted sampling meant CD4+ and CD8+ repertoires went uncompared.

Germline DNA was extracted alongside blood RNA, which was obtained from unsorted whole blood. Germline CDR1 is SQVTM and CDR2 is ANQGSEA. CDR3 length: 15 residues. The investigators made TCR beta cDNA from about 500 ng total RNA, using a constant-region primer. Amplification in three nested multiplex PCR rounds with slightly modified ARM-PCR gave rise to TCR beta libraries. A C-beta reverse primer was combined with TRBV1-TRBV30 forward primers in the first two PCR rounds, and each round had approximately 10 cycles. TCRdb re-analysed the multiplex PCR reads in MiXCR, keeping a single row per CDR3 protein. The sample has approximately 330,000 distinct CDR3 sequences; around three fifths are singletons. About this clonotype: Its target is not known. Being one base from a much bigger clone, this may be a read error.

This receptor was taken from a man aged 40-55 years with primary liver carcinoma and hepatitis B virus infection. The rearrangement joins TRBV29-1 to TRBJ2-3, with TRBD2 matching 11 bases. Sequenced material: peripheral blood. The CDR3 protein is CGGDPGLAGTDTQYF. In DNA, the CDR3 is TGCGGCGGGGACCCGGGACTAGCGGGCACAGATACGCAGTATTTT.